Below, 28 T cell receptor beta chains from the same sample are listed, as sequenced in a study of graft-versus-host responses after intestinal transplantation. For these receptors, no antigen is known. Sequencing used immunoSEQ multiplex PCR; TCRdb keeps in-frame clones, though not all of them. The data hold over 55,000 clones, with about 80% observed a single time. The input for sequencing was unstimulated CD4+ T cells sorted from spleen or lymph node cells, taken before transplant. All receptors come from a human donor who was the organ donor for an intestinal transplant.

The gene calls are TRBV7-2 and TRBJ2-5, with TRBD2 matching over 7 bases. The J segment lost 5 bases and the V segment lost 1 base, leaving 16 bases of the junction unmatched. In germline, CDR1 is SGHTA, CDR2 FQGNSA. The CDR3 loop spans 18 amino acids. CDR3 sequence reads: CASSLVGTDFLGGETQYF. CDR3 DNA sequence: TGTGCCAGCAGCTTAGTCGGAACGGACTTCTTGGGGGGGGAGACCCAGTACTTC.

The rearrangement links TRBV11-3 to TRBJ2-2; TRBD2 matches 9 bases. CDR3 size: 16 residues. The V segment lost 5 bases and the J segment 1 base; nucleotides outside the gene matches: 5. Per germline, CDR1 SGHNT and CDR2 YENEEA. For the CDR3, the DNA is TGTGCCAGCAGCAATAGCGGGGGCAAGAACACCGGGGAGCTGTTTTTT. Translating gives CASSNSGGKNTGELFF.

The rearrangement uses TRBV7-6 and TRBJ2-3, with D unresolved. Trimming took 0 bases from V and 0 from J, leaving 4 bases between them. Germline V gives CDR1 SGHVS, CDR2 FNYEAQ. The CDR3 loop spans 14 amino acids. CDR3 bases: TGTGCCAGCAGCTTAGCGAGGAGCACAGATACGCAGTATTTT. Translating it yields CASSLARSTDTQYF. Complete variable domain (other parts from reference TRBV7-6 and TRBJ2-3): GAGVSQSPRYKVTKRGQDVALRCDPISGHVSLYWYRQALGQGPEFLTYFNYEAQQDKSGLPNDRFSAERPEGSISTLTIQRTEQRDSAMYRCASSLARSTDTQYFGPGTRLTVL.

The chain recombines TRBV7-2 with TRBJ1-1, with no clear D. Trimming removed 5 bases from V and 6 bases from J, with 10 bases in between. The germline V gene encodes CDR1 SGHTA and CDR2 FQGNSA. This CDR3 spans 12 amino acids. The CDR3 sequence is CASSLRGSEAFF. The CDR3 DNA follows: TGTGCCAGCAGCCTCCGTGGCTCTGAAGCTTTCTTT. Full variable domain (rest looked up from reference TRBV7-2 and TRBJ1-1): GAGVSQSPSNKVTEKGKDVELRCDPISGHTALYWYRQSLGQGLEFLIYFQGNSAPDKSGLPSDRFSAERTGGSVSTLTIQRTQQEDSAVYLCASSLRGSEAFFGQGTRLTVV.

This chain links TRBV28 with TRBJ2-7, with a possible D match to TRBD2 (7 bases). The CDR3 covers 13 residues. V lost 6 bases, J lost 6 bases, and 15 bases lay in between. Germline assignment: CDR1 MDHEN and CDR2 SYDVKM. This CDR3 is CASRPTGGSEQYV. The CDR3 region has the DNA TGTGCCAGCAGACCGACGGGGGGCAGCGAGCAGTACGTC.

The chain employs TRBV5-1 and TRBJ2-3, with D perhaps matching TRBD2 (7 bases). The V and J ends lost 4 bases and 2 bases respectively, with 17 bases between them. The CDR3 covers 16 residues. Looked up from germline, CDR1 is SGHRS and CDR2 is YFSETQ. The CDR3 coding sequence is TGCGCCAGCAGCAAAGATGCGGGGGCCCCCACAGATACGCAGTATTTT. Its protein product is CASSKDAGAPTDTQYF.

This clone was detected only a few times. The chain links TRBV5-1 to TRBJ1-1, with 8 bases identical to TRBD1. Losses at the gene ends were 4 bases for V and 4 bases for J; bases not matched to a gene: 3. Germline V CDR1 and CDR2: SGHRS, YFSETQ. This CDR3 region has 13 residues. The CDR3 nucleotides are TGCGCCAGCAGCCCTCAGGGGGCCACTGAAGCTTTCTTT. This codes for CASSPQGATEAFF.

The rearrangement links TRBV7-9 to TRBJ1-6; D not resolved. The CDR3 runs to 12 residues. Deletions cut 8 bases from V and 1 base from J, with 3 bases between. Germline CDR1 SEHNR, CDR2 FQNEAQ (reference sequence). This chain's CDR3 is CASESYNSPLHF. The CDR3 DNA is TGTGCCAGCGAGTCCTATAATTCACCCCTCCACTTT.

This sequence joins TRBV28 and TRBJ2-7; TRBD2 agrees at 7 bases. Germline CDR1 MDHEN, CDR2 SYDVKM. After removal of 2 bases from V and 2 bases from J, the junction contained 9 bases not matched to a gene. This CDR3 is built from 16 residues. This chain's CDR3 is CASSLGNGGLPYEQYV. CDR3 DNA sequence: TGTGCCAGCAGTTTAGGTAACGGGGGACTACCCTACGAGCAGTACGTC.

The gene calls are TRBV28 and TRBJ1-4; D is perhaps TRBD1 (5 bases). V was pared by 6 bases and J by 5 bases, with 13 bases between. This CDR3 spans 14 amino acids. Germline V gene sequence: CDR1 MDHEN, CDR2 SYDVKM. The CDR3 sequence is CASRSRAGNEKLFF. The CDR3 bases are TGTGCCAGCAGGTCTAGGGCAGGGAATGAAAAACTGTTTTTT.

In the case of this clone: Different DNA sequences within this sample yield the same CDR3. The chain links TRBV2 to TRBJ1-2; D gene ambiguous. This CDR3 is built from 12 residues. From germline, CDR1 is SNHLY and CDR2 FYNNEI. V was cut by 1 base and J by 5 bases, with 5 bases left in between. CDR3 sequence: CASSEGGYGYTF. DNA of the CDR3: TGTGCCAGCAGTGAAGGAGGGTATGGCTACACCTTC.

CDR3 loop: CASSLQRGGGNQPQHF. The DNA for the CDR3 is TGTGCCAGCAGTTTACAGCGGGGGGGAGGCAATCAGCCCCAGCATTTT. The genes are TRBV28 and TRBJ1-5, with D possibly matching TRBD1 (5 bases). The CDR3 sequence is 16 residues long. Per the germline V gene, CDR1 is MDHEN and CDR2 is SYDVKM. V dropped 2 bases and J dropped 2 bases, with 13 bases sitting between them.

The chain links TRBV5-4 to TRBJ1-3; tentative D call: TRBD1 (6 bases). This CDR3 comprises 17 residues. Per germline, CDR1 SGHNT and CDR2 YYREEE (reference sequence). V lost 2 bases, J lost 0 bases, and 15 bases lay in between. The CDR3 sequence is CASSFRTGPYSGNTIYF. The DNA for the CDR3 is TGTGCCAGCAGCTTCAGAACAGGGCCCTACTCTGGAAACACCATATATTTT. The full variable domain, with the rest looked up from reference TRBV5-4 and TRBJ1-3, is ETGVTQSPTHLIKTRGQQVTLRCSSQSGHNTVSWYQQALGQGPQFIFQYYREEENGRGNFPPRFSGLQFPNYSSELNVNALELDDSALYLCASSFRTGPYSGNTIYFGEGSWLTVV.

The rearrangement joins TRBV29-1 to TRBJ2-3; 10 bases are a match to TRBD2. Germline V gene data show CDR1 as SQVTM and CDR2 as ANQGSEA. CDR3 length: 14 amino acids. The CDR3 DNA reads TGCAGTGCGGCCCTAGCGGGGGTCCGAGATACGCAGTATTTT. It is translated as CSAALAGVRDTQYF.

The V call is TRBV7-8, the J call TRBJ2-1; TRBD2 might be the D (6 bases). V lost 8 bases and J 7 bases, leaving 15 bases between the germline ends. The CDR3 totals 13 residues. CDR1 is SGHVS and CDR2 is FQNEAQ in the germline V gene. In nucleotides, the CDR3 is TGTGCCAGCTGCCCGGTGGCGGGGAATGAGCAGTTCTTC. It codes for CASCPVAGNEQFF.

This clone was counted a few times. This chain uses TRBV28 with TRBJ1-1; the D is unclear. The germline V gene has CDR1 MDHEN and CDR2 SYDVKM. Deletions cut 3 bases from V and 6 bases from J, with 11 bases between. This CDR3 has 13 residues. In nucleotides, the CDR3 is TGTGCCAGCAGTTTGGTGAGGGTGGCTGAAGCTTTCTTT. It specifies CASSLVRVAEAFF.

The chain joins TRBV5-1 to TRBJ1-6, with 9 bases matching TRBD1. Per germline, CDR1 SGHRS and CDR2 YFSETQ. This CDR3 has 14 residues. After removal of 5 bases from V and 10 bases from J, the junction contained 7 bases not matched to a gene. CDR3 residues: CASRVDRGYSPLHF. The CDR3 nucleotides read TGCGCCAGCAGGGTGGACAGGGGTTACTCACCCCTCCACTTT. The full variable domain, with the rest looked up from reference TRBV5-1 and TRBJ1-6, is KAGVTQTPRYLIKTRGQQVTLSCSPISGHRSVSWYQQTPGQGLQFLFEYFSETQRNKGNFPGRFSGRQFSNSRSEMNVSTLELGDSALYLCASRVDRGYSPLHFGNGTRLTVT.

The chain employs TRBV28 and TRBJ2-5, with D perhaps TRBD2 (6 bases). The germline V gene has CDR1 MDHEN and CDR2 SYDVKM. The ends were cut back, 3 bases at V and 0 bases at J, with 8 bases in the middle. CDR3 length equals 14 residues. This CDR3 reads CASSLAGNQETQYF. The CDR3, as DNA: TGTGCCAGCAGTTTGGCGGGAAACCAAGAGACCCAGTACTTC.

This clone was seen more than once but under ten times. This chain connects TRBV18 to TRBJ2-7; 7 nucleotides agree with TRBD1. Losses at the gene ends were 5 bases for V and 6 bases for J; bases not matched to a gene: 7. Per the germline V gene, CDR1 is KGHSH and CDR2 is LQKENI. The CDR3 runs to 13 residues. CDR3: CASSAGTVLEQYV. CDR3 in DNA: TGTGCCAGCTCAGCCGGGACAGTTCTCGAGCAGTACGTC.

In DNA, the CDR3 is TGTGCCTGGAGTTCGAAGACTCAGGGCTACACCTTC. Amino acids: CAWSSKTQGYTF. The chain has TRBV30 and TRBJ1-2; D call uncertain. Per the germline V gene, CDR1 is GTSNPN and CDR2 is SVGIG (reference sequence). V was cut by 2 bases and J by 8 bases, with 12 bases left in between. The CDR3 covers 12 residues.

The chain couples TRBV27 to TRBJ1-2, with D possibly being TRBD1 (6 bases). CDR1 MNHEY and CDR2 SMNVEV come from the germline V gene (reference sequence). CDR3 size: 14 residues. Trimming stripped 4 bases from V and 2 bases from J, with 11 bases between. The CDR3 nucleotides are TGTGCCAGCAGTTCACAGGGTCGGAACTATGGCTACACCTTC. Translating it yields CASSSQGRNYGYTF.

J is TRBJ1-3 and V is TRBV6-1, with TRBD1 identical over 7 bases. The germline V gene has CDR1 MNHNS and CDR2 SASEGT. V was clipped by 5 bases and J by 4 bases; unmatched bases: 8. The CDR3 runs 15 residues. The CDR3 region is CASSTTGLGGNTIYF. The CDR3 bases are TGTGCCAGCAGTACGACAGGGTTGGGAGGAAACACCATATATTTT.

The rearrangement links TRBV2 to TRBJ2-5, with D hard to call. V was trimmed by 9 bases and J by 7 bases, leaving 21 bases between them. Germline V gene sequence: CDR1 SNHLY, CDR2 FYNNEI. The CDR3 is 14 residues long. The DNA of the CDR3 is TGTGCCAGTATCGAGACCAGCCGACTTGGGACCCAGTACTTC. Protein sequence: CASIETSRLGTQYF.

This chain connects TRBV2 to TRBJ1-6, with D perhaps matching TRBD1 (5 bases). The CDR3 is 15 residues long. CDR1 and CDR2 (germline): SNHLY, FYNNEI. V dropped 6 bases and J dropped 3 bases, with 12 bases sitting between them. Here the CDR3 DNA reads TGTGCCAGCAGGAAAGCAGGGAACTATAATTCACCCCTCCACTTT. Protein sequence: CASRKAGNYNSPLHF.

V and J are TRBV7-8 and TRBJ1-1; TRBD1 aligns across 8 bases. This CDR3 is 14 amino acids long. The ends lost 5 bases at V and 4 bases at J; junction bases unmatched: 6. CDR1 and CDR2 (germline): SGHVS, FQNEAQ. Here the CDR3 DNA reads TGTGCCAGCAGCCGGACAGGGCTTGGCACTGAAGCTTTCTTT. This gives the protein CASSRTGLGTEAFF.

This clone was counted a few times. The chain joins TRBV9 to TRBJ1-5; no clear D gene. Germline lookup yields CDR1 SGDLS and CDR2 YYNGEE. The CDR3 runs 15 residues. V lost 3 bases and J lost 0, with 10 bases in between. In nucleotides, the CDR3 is TGTGCCAGCAGCGCGGAGGCGGATAGCAATCAGCCCCAGCATTTT. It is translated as CASSAEADSNQPQHF.

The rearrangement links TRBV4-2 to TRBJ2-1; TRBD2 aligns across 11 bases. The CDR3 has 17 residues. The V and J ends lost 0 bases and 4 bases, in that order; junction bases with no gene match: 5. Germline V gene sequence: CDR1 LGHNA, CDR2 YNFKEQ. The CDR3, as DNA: TGTGCCAGCAGCCAAGATTGGCTAGCGGGGGGATACAATGAGCAGTTCTTC. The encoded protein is CASSQDWLAGGYNEQFF.

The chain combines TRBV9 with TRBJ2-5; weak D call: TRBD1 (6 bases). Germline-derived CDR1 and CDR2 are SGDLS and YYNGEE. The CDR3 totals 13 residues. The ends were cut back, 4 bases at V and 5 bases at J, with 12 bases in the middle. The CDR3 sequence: CASSPDRPETQYF. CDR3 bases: TGTGCCAGCAGCCCAGACAGGCCGGAGACCCAGTACTTC.